This T cell receptor beta chain was profiled in a study of T cells after yellow fever vaccination. Background on the study: SMART-Seq v4 Ultra Low Input handled preparation of low-cell-number fractions. Broader study findings: Post-booster repertoires contained most primary-vaccination clones again (roughly 95% CD4, about 88% CD8). Peak timing came faster in the weaker secondary response, day 5 versus 15.

Turning to this clonotype: No antigen is known for it.

The germline V and J ends were trimmed by 2 bases and 0 bases, with 6 bases remaining between them. The CDR3 is 14 residues long. The 5'RACE template-switching step produced TCR cDNA and added a universal primer site and UMIs. TCRdb re-called the 5' RACE reads through MiXCR, storing one row per CDR3 protein. The data show some 400,000 distinct CDR3 sequences, about 6.2% seen once. Specimen: PBMCs, collected 5 days after the yellow fever booster vaccination. The chain carries TRBV12-3 or TRBV12-4 and TRBJ2-3; D is unclear. This TCR was sampled from a young man who received the YFV17D yellow fever vaccine. This CDR3 reads CASSLMISTDTQYF. In nucleotides, the CDR3 is TGTGCCAGCAGTTTAATGATTAGCACAGATACGCAGTATTTT.